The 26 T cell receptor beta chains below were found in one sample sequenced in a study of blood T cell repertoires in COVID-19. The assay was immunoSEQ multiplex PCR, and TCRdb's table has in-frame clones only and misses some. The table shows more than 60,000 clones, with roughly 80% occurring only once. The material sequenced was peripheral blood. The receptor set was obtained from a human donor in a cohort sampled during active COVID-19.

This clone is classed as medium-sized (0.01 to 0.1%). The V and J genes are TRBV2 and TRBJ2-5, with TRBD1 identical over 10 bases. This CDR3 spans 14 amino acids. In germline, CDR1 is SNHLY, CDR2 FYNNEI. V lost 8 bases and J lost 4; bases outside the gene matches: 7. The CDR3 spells CASPGQGLRETQYF. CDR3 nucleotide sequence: TGTGCCAGCCCGGGACAGGGGTTGCGAGAGACCCAGTACTTC. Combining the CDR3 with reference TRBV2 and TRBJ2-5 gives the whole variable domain EPEVTQTPSHQVTQMGQEVILRCVPISNHLYFYWYRQILGQKVEFLVSFYNNEISEKSEIFDDQFSVERPDGSNFTLKIRSTKLEDSAMYFCASPGQGLRETQYFGPGTRLLVL.

For the CDR3, the DNA is TGTGCCAGCAGTCCCGCCGCGGGGGCACGGGGCTACACCTTC. Translating gives CASSPAAGARGYTF. The chain uses TRBV28 and TRBJ1-2, with a tentative D call TRBD1 (6 bases). The length of the CDR3 is 14 residues. V was cut by 5 bases and J by 8 bases, with 18 bases left in between. CDR1 and CDR2 from the germline V gene are MDHEN and SYDVKM.

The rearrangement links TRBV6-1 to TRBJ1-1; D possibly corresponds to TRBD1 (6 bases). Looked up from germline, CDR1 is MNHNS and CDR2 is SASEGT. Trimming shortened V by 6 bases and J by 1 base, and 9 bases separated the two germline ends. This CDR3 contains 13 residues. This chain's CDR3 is CASRTQGNTEAFF. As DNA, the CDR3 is TGTGCCAGCAGGACACAGGGGAACACTGAAGCTTTCTTT.

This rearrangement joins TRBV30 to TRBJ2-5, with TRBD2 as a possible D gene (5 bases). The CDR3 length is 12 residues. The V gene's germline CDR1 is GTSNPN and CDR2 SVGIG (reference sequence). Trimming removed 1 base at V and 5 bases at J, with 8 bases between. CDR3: CAWSASGETQYF. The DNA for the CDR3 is TGTGCCTGGAGTGCGTCGGGGGAGACCCAGTACTTC.

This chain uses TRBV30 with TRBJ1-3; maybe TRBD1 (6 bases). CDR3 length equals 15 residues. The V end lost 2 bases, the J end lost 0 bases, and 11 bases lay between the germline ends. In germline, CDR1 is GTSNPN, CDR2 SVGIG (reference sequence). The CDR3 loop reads CAWSPTDSSGNTIYF. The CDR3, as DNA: TGTGCCTGGAGTCCCACGGACAGCTCTGGAAACACCATATATTTT.

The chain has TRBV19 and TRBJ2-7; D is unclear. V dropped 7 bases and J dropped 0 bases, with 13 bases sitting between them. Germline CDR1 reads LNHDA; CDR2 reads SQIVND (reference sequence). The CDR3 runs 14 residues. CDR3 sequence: CASKRASSSYEQYF. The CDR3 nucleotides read TGTGCCAGTAAGAGAGCTTCAAGCTCCTACGAGCAGTACTTC.

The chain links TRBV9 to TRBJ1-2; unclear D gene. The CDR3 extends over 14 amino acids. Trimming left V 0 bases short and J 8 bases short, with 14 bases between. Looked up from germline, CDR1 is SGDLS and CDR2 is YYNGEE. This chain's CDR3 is CASSVELGSEGYTF. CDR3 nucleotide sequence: TGTGCCAGCAGCGTAGAACTGGGTTCGGAGGGCTACACCTTC.

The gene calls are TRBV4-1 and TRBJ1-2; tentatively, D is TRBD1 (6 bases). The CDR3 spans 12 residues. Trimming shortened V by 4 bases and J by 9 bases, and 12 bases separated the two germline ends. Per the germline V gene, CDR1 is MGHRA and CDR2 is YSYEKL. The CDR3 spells CASSPGTIRYTF. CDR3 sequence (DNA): TGCGCCAGCAGCCCAGGGACAATTCGCTACACCTTC.

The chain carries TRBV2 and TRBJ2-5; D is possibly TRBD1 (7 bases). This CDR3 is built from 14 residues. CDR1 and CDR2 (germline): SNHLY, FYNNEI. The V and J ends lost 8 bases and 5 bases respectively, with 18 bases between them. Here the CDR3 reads CASGGTVIGETQYF. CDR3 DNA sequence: TGTGCCAGCGGAGGGACAGTTATAGGGGAGACCCAGTACTTC.

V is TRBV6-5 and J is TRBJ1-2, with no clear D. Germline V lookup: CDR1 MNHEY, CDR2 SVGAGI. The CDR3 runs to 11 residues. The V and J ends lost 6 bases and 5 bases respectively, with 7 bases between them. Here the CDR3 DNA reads TGTGCCAGCAGCGCCGGGTATGGCTACACCTTC. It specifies CASSAGYGYTF.

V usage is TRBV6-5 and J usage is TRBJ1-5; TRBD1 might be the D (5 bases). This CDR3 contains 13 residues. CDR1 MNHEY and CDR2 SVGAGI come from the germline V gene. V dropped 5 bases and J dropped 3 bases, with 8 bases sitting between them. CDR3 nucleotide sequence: TGTGCCAGCAGTATCAGGGTCAATCAGCCCCAGCATTTT. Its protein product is CASSIRVNQPQHF.

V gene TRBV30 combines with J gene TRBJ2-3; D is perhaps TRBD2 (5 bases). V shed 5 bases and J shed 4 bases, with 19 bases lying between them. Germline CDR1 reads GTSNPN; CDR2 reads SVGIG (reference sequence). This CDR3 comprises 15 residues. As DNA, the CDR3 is TGTGCCTGGGATGACCCTGGCCTGGGAGCAGATACGCAGTATTTT. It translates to CAWDDPGLGADTQYF.

The CDR3 region has the DNA TGTGCCAGCAGCCAGGGAGGCAATTCACCCCTCCACTTT. Residues: CASSQGGNSPLHF. This rearrangement joins TRBV3-1 (or the pseudogene TRBV3-2) to TRBJ1-6; no firm D call. Germline CDR1 is LGHDT and CDR2 is YNNKEL (reference sequence). This CDR3 region has 13 residues. The V and J ends lost 3 bases and 7 bases respectively, with 7 bases between them.

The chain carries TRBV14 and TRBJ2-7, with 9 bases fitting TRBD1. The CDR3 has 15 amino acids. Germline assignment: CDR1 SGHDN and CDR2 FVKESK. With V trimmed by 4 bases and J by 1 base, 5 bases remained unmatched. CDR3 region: CASSPLQGASYEQYF. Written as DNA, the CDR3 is TGTGCCAGCAGCCCCTTACAGGGGGCTTCCTACGAGCAGTACTTC.

CDR3 sequence (DNA): TGTGCCAGCAGCGGACAGGGTTCTCCCTACAATGAGCAGTTCTTC. Its translation: CASSGQGSPYNEQFF. The J gene is TRBJ2-1, the V gene TRBV7-9; 8 nucleotides match TRBD1. Germline CDR1 is SEHNR and CDR2 is FQNEAQ (reference sequence). With V trimmed by 5 bases and J by 2 bases, 5 bases remained unmatched. The CDR3 has 15 amino acids.

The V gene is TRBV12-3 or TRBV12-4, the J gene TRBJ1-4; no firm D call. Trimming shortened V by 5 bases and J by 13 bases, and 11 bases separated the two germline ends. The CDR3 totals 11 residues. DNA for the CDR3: TGTGCCAGCAGTCCCCCGGCGGGACTGTTTTTT. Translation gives CASSPPAGLFF.

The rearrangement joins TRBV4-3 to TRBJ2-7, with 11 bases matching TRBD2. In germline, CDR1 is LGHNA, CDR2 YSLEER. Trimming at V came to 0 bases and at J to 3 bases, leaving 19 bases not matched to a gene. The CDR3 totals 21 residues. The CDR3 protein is CASSQEVLAGGLGRDYYEQYF. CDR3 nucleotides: TGCGCCAGCAGCCAAGAGGTCCTAGCGGGGGGCTTGGGAAGGGATTACTACGAGCAGTACTTC.

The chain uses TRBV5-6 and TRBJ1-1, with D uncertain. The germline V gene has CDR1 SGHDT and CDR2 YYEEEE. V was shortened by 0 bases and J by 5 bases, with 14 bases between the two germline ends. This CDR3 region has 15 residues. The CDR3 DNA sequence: TGTGCCAGCAGCTTGGAGAGGGTTGGCTTTACTGAAGCTTTCTTT. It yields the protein CASSLERVGFTEAFF.

CDR3 amino acids: CASLTVENTEAFF. The CDR3 DNA reads TGTGCCAGCCTAACCGTAGAGAACACTGAAGCTTTCTTT. V and J are TRBV7-3 and TRBJ1-1, with D unclear. Trimming took off 8 bases at V and 1 base at J, with 11 bases between the two ends. The germline gives CDR1 SGHTA, CDR2 FQGTGA. The CDR3 runs to 13 residues.

The CDR3 coding sequence is TGTGCCAGCGGACTGCTCAACACCGGGGAGCTGTTTTTT. This codes for CASGLLNTGELFF. The V call is TRBV27, the J call TRBJ2-2, with D tentatively TRBD2 (5 bases). The germline CDR1 and CDR2 sequences are MNHEY and SMNVEV (reference sequence). Trimming left V 8 bases short and J 2 bases short, with 9 bases between. The CDR3 spans 13 residues.

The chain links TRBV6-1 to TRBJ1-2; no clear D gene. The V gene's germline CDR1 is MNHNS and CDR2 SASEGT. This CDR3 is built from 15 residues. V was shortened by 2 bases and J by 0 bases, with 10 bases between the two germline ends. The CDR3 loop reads CASSEIYVSNYGYTF. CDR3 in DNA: TGTGCCAGCAGTGAAATCTACGTTTCTAACTATGGCTACACCTTC.

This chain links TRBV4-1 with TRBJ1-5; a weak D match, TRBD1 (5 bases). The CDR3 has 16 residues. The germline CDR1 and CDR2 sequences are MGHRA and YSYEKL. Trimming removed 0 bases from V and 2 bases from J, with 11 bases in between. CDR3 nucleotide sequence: TGCGCCAGCAGCCAAGATGGAAGGGGTCGCAATCAGCCCCAGCATTTT. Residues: CASSQDGRGRNQPQHF.

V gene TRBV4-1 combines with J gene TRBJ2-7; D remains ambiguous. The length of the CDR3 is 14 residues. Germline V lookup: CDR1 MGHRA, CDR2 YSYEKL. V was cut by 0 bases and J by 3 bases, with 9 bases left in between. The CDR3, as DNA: TGCGCCAGCAGCCAAGATGGAGTAGGCTACGAGCAGTACTTC. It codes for CASSQDGVGYEQYF.

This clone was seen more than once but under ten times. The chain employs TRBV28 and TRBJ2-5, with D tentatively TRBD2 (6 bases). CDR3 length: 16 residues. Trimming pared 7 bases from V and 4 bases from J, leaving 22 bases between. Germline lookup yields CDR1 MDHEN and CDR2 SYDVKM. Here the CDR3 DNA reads TGTGCCAGCACTCCCCGGGGGTCCCGAGGAAGAGAGACCCAGTACTTC. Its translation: CASTPRGSRGRETQYF.

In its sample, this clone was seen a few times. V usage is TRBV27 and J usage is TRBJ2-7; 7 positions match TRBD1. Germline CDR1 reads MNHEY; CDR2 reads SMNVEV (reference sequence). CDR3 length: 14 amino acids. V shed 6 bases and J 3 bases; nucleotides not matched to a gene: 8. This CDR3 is CASSPTGSYYEQYF. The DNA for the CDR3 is TGTGCCAGCAGCCCGACAGGGAGCTACTACGAGCAGTACTTC.

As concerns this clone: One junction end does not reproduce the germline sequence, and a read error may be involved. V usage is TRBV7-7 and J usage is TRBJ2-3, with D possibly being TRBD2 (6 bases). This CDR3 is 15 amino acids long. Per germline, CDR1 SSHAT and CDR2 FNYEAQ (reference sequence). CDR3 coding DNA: TGTGCTAGCAGCTTAGCGGCGGGGCTCACAGATACGCAGTATTTT. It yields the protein CASSLAAGLTDTQYF.